This T cell receptor beta chain was retrieved from a study of blood T cell repertoires in COVID-19. Study at large: Sample material is recorded as cDNA or gDNA derived from T cells, B-cell-depleted T cells, or PBMCs.

The CDR3 loop spans 15 amino acids. Germline CDR1 reads LGHNA; CDR2 reads YNFKEQ. With V trimmed by 2 bases and J by 7 bases, 8 bases remained unmatched. The study recruited people aged roughly 18 to 100 years across around 24 US areas. Allocation to cohorts depended on clinical history reported by the participants. This clone has just one count. The data were produced by immunoSEQ multiplex PCR, yet TCRdb's version contains in-frame clones alone and is incomplete. The data contain a few hundred thousand clones, 90% of them singletons. The specimen was PBMCs or T cells enriched from blood (not recorded which). This receptor was taken from a woman aged 18-29 years with acute COVID-19. The chain combines TRBV4-2 with TRBJ1-2; 9 positions match TRBD1. The CDR3: CASSQTGGPWSGYTF. CDR3 DNA: TGTGCCAGCAGCCAAACAGGGGGCCCCTGGAGTGGCTACACCTTC.